This T cell receptor (beta chain) came from a study of cytomegalovirus exposure and HLA in healthy donors (dated by TCRdb to 2017 to 2019). About the investigation overall: In an earlier analysis of around 540 of the donors, under 300 Gb of sequence data and approximately 100 million unique TCR beta sequences from about 190 million T cells were reported. To study patterns of TCR occurrence, a later analysis re-analyzed previously published TCR beta repertoires from 666 donors and added high-resolution HLA genotyping. Donor age, sex, ethnicity and CMV serostatus were compiled alongside the repertoire data. Several DR-DQ haplotypes were treated as single units for association and clustering because of strong linkage in the cohort. To predict cytomegalovirus infection status, the study brought together high-throughput TCR immunosequencing, statistical association of individual TCRs with disease status, and machine learning. A separate validation cohort of approximately 120 different subjects was used in addition to the 666-subject first cohort. An earlier analysis of approximately 500 of the donors applied high-throughput TCR beta sequencing to assess whether each TCR beta V gene segment acted as functional or pseudogenic. The number of typed donors differed by locus: about 629-630 for A, B, C, DRB1 and DQB1; approximately 520 for DQA1; approximately 600 for DPA1; and approximately 450 for DPB1. The study aimed to test whether signatures of past pathogen exposure could be identified by cataloging public T cell receptors. An early release that covered about 600 HLA-typed donors contained around 330 gigabases of sequencing data and some 87 million unique TCR sequences. Across some 400 genotyped donors of the cohort, an average of approximately 240,000 unique TCR beta nucleotide sequences per donor were sequenced, and 15% to 20% of those sequences were non-productive. The later analysis used no new phenotypic data to find candidate immune exposures, relying instead on TCR beta sequences and their occurrence across donors. All discovery cohort repertoires had been generated on a single sequencing platform. A later genetic analysis used genome-wide SNP genotypes for about 60% of the 666 donors, treating that subset as a discovery cohort. The T cell repertoires of 550 to 850 subjects were profiled by immunosequencing and related to cytomegalovirus serostatus. Of the approximately 400 genotyped donors, approximately 83% fell in the genetic ancestry cluster associated with self-reported Caucasian donors. HLA typing covered class I and class II loci at four-digit resolution.

Worth noting for this clone: Its antigen remains undetermined. Base qualities are not provided; no much larger clone lies one nucleotide away.

The paper's findings and limits, for the study overall: A further reported finding was that TCR beta sequences accurately predicted the HLA-A and HLA-B alleles for most subjects in the first cohort. In vitro tests confirmed that three of the cytomegalovirus-associated TCR beta chains recognize cytomegalovirus antigens. For the cohort, immune exposure information was limited to CMV serostatus. In a later analysis, the rate of TCR association differed among HLA loci, with DRB1 alleles having the most associated TCRs and HLA-C alleles having the fewest. At a false discovery rate of 0.05, a later analysis linked roughly 17,000 TCR beta sequences to specific HLA alleles. The study gave a list of about 170 TCR beta chains associated with cytomegalovirus. Because some donors lacked HLA typing at each locus, the association tests relied only on the typed subset. Presence/absence analyses assumed roughly uniform sequencing depth across donors, an assumption that may not hold. The classifier was reported to diagnose cytomegalovirus status with high specificity and sensitivity in both the original cohort and the validation cohort. It was suggested by the authors that the approach could potentially be generalized to other disease states and immunological phenotypes. Linkage disequilibrium might explain the correlated functional status among segregating V segments, but an unknown experimental factor could not be ruled out. According to a later analysis, parvovirus B19, influenza, CMV and Epstein-Barr virus appeared linked to several top co-occurrence clusters. In a later genetic analysis, a missense DCLRE1C variant was associated with V-gene and J-gene trimming of TCR beta chains, and the association was replicated in an independent cohort. A cluster of highly shared sequence variants was judged likely to represent a technical artifact of the sequencing pipeline. Strong co-occurrence of HLA alleles, especially DR and DQ, made assigning TCR associations to individual alleles difficult. A later analysis found that most CMV-associated TCR beta chains appeared HLA-restricted, with HLA associations seemingly driven largely by CMV exposure. Across donors, most TCR sequences were observed very rarely, whereas some public TCRs were present in many individuals. Broadly in line with IMGT annotations, most TCR beta V segments showed up in productive rearrangements about 87% or about 30% of the time in an earlier analysis of 587 of the donors. The cohort was sequenced for TCR beta chains only, and without alpha or paired-chain data the features that could be detected were limited. Because counts were too low, more than 15 rarely observed V segments, including chromosome 9 orphons, were left out of the earlier analysis of about 620 of the donors. A later analysis found that HLA-associated TCR beta chains were more clonally expanded and had lower generation probabilities than equally common non-associated chains. A later genetic analysis reported fewer N-insertions in productive TCRs among donors in an Asian-associated ancestry cluster than the roughly 620-donor mean.

Library generation was performed with the immunoSEQ multiplex PCR assay. The multiplex PCR relied on a mix of 60 forward primers for TCR Vbeta segments and 13 reverse primers for TCR Jbeta segments. The CDR3 region of rearranged TCR beta genes was amplified from genomic DNA by a multiplex PCR assay. On the Illumina HiSeq System, the amplified TCR beta libraries were sequenced as 87-base-pair reads. In the original analysis: Across the 670 or so repertoires, a later analysis counted tens of millions of unique TCR beta chains, roughly 11 million of which were shared by at least two donors. Raw reads were error-corrected and collapsed into unique sequences with a nearest-neighbor algorithm that merged closely related sequences to remove PCR and sequencing errors. V, D and J gene segments were assigned by aligning CDR3 sequences to IMGT reference sequences. For a sequence to be retained, a match of at least six nucleotides was required to both a V gene segment and a J gene segment. A rearrangement counted as productive if the CDR3 had no stop codons and remained in frame with V and J, and every other rearrangement counted as non-productive. CDR3 was defined by IMGT convention, running from the second conserved V-encoded cysteine to the conserved J-encoded phenylalanine. Sequences without an unambiguous match to a single V gene segment were excluded from the earlier analysis of 587 of the donors. An earlier analysis of almost 600 of the donors classified V segments as functional when productive rearrangements were above 56.7% and as segregating when the standard deviation between donors was above 5%. To diagnose cytomegalovirus status from the catalog of TCR beta chain sequences, a statistical classification framework was built. In a later analysis, TCR nucleotide sequences were compared against IMGT/GENE-DB human TR gene sequences so that V and J genes could be assigned. A later analysis assigned CDR3 sequences and most-parsimonious VDJ recombination scenarios with the TCRdist pipeline. A later analysis defined each TCR beta chain by its CDR3 amino acid sequence plus V-gene family, and excluded reads lacking a unique V-gene family. A later analysis removed 592 highly shared, low-generation-probability nucleotide sequences to deal with suspected cross-contamination and a sequencing artifact. A later analysis calculated a clonal expansion index for each public chain from normalized within-repertoire ranks of inferred template counts. A later analysis computed generation probabilities with a VDJ recombination model fitted to out-of-frame rearrangements, and checked the results against IGoR. In a later analysis, hypergeometric tests were used to score TCR-TCR, TCR-HLA and TCR-CMV co-occurrence, with a repertoire-size bias correction applied to TCR pairs. False discovery rates were estimated in a later analysis by permuting HLA or CMV assignments 20 times. A later analysis grouped co-occurring TCRs with DBSCAN, adding TCRdist sequence similarity when clustering within HLA-allele-positive subsets. Repertoires with fewer than 30,000 or more than 120,000 public chains, plus five repertoires with anomalous nucleotide sharing, were excluded from co-occurrence clustering. TCRdb holds this immuneACCESS table with in-frame rearrangements only. Some clones are missing; in checked studies, unresolved V genes explain under half, and the rest has no known cause. The V and J calls and clone size were taken over from that table, and D and trimming were inferred from the DNA. The sample table contains about 140,000 clones; only one count was recorded for 82% of them. The ten largest clones take up approximately 1.3% of the sample.

The cohort consisted of hundreds of healthy bone marrow donors. At the time of sampling, every cohort member was nominally healthy, though immune exposures that went unrecorded were likely present. The donor was CMV seropositive and belonged to the group of 250 to 300 seropositive cohort members. A peripheral blood sample was collected from each donor, and TCR beta sequencing was performed on peripheral blood mononuclear cells. The Qiagen DNeasy Blood Extraction Kit was used to extract genomic DNA from the blood cell samples. Input material: PBMCs. This clonotype was sampled from a man under 40 in good health and CMV-seropositive.

The nucleotide sequence reads TGTGCCAGCAGCCTTACTAGCGGGGGCCCCTACGAGCAGTACTTC. Translation gives CASSLTSGGPYEQYF. The chain employs TRBV13 and TRBJ2-7; TRBD2 lines up with 11 middle nucleotides. Per the germline V gene (reference sequence), PRHDT is the CDR1 and FYEKMQ is the CDR2. The CDR3, from cysteine to phenylalanine, totals 15 residues. Only the CDR3 DNA is retained, 45 bases long and in frame from the first base. V has 5 bases trimmed and J has 2 bases trimmed; junction bases matching no gene number 5.